The 14 T cell receptor beta chains reported below all come from one sample, sequenced in a study of CD8 T cells in ankylosing spondylitis. TCRdb reprocessed the 5' RACE reads with MiXCR, giving one entry per CDR3 protein. The sample shows tens of thousands of distinct CDR3 sequences, nearly 5.5% of them seen only once. The specimen was blood, either unsorted or a sorted T cell fraction (not recorded which). The receptors shown here come from a female donor with ankylosing spondylitis or in good health (not recorded which).

This clonotype was seen many times. The chain carries TRBV9 and TRBJ1-5, with 7 nucleotides matching TRBD1. Germline V gene lookup returns CDR1 SGDLS and CDR2 YYNGEE. There are 15 residues in the CDR3. J lost 3 bases, V lost 3 bases, and 6 bases had no gene match. The CDR3 spells CASSAGTAINQPQHF. CDR3 nucleotides: TGTGCCAGCAGCGCCGGGACAGCGATCAATCAGCCCCAGCATTTT.

This clonotype was counted ten times or more. This chain joins TRBV9 and TRBJ2-3; a weak D match, TRBD2 (6 bases). CDR1 is SGDLS and CDR2 is YYNGEE in the germline V gene. V was pared by 3 bases and J by 4 bases, with 15 bases between. The CDR3 length is 15 residues. CDR3 region: CASSDDRGAPDTQYF. The CDR3, as DNA: TGTGCCAGCAGCGACGATCGCGGGGCCCCAGATACGCAGTATTTT.

In this sample, this clonotype is medium-sized. In DNA form, the CDR3 reads TGTGCCAGCAGCCCCGACGCAGGACAGCCCCAGCATTTT. Its protein product is CASSPDAGQPQHF. The chain couples TRBV9 to TRBJ1-5; D uncertain. This CDR3 is 13 amino acids long. Germline CDR1 SGDLS, CDR2 YYNGEE. Between the trimmed V and J ends, which lost 4 bases and 7 bases, there was a span of 12 bases.

The table lists this clonotype with many counts. The rearrangement joins TRBV9 to TRBJ2-1; D perhaps matches TRBD2 (7 bases). V gave up 4 bases and J gave up 10 bases, with 24 bases separating them. This CDR3 spans 16 amino acids. Germline CDR1 reads SGDLS; CDR2 reads YYNGEE. The CDR3 nucleotides read TGTGCCAGCAGCACAATGGGTGGGGGGGCCACTCAGGAGCAGTTCTTC. This encodes CASSTMGGGATQEQFF.

This clonotype came up many times. The V and J genes are TRBV9 and TRBJ1-5, with TRBD1 as a possible D gene (6 bases). The CDR3 totals 14 residues. Per germline, CDR1 SGDLS and CDR2 YYNGEE. The V gene lost 0 bases and the J gene lost 6 bases, with 10 bases spanning the gap. The chain's CDR3 is CASSVDRDGQPQHF. CDR3 sequence (DNA): TGTGCCAGCAGCGTAGACAGGGATGGTCAGCCCCAGCATTTT.

This clonotype was picked up many times. J is TRBJ2-1 and V is TRBV9; D is unresolved. This CDR3 comprises 13 residues. V gave up 0 bases and J gave up 4 bases, with 5 bases separating them. Per the germline V gene, CDR1 is SGDLS and CDR2 is YYNGEE. The CDR3 sequence is CASSVGVYNEQFF. The CDR3 DNA reads TGTGCCAGCAGCGTAGGGGTTTACAATGAGCAGTTCTTC.

This clonotype was recorded at least ten times. The chain joins TRBV9 to TRBJ1-3; 8 bases line up with TRBD1. V trimming: 5 bases; J trimming: 2 bases; junction bases outside the gene matches: 6. The CDR3 length is 15 residues. CDR1 is SGDLS, CDR2 YYNGEE, per germline. CDR3 sequence: CASSVRTGTGNTIYF. The CDR3 DNA reads as TGTGCCAGCAGTGTCAGGACAGGGACTGGAAACACCATATATTTT.

In this sample, this clonotype turned up many times. The V call is TRBV9, the J call TRBJ2-2; the match to TRBD1 covers 8 bases. Per the germline V gene, CDR1 is SGDLS and CDR2 is YYNGEE. The CDR3 contains 12 residues. Losses at the gene ends were 4 bases for V and 12 bases for J; bases not matched to a gene: 5. CDR3 amino acids: CASSTRQGKLFF. Here the CDR3 DNA reads TGTGCCAGCAGCACTCGACAGGGGAAGCTGTTTTTT. Based on the CDR3 plus reference TRBV9 and TRBJ2-2, the full variable domain is DSGVTQTPKHLITATGQRVTLRCSPRSGDLSVYWYQQSLDQGLQFLIQYYNGEERAKGNILERFSAQQFPDLHSELNLSSLELGDSALYFCASSTRQGKLFFGEGSRLTVL.

This clonotype was counted at least ten times. CDR3 amino acids: CASSPGGGTDTQYF. CDR3 bases: TGTGCCAGCAGCCCCGGGGGAGGCACAGATACGCAGTATTTT. This sequence joins TRBV9 and TRBJ2-3; perhaps TRBD2 as D (6 bases). The V end lost 4 bases, the J end lost 1 base, and 10 bases lay between the germline ends. Germline values: CDR1 SGDLS, CDR2 YYNGEE. This CDR3 has 14 residues.

This clonotype ranks as medium-sized. V is TRBV9 and J is TRBJ1-4; D gene unclear. Germline-derived CDR1 and CDR2 are SGDLS and YYNGEE. With 2 bases removed from V and 2 bases from J, the gap between germline ends came to 16 bases. The CDR3 is 17 amino acids. This CDR3 reads CASSVGTGRPTNEKLFF. The CDR3, as DNA: TGTGCCAGCAGCGTGGGCACCGGGAGACCGACTAATGAAAAACTGTTTTTT.

The CDR3 reads CASSVEGGEWQYF. Written as DNA, the CDR3 is TGTGCCAGCAGCGTAGAAGGGGGAGAATGGCAGTACTTC. V is TRBV9 and J is TRBJ2-7; D possibly corresponds to TRBD1 (6 bases). Germline assignment: CDR1 SGDLS and CDR2 YYNGEE. There are 13 residues in the CDR3. V was shortened by 0 bases and J by 9 bases, with 13 bases between the two germline ends.

This clonotype was seen only a few times. This chain uses TRBV9 with TRBJ2-1; D is possibly TRBD1 or TRBD2 (7 bases each). Trimming shortened V by 2 bases and J by 7 bases, and 19 bases separated the two germline ends. The CDR3 is 16 amino acids. Looked up from germline, CDR1 is SGDLS and CDR2 is YYNGEE. The CDR3 DNA follows: TGTGCCAGCAGCGTCAGTCTTGGGACAGCGGGAAATGAGCAGTTCTTC. It codes for CASSVSLGTAGNEQFF.

This clonotype was observed many times. CDR3 sequence: CASSRRYNEQFF. The CDR3 nucleotides are TGTGCCAGCAGCCGTAGGTACAATGAGCAGTTCTTC. The chain couples TRBV9 to TRBJ2-1; D ambiguous. The CDR3 contains 12 residues. Germline CDR1 and CDR2: SGDLS and YYNGEE. V lost 4 bases and J 4 bases, leaving 6 bases between the germline ends.

This clonotype was seen ten or more times. The V and J genes are TRBV9 and TRBJ2-1; 9 bases align to TRBD2. This CDR3 region has 13 residues. CDR1 and CDR2 from the germline V gene are SGDLS and YYNGEE. The trim removed 7 bases at V and 6 bases at J, leaving 5 bases unmatched. The DNA for the CDR3 is TGTGCCAGCGGGGGGACTAGCACCAATGAGCAGTTCTTC. Its protein product is CASGGTSTNEQFF.